These 32 T cell receptor beta chains share one sample of origin, sequenced in a study of T cells of healthy individuals. From the 5' RACE reads, TCRdb called clonotypes with MiXCR, one entry per CDR3 protein. The data show 40,000 to 60,000 distinct CDR3 sequences, approximately 15% seen once. The receptors come from a human donor in good health.

The chain joins TRBV21-1 to TRBJ2-7; TRBD1, as called in the table, went unchecked against the DNA. TRBV21-1 is a pseudogene. CDR3 length: 17 amino acids. CDR3 bases: TGTGCCAGCAGCAAAGCGCTTTCGGGGGGTAAGATAAACGAGCAGTACTTC. This translates into CASSKALSGGKINEQYF.

The chain links TRBV20-1 to TRBJ2-2, with 9 bases lining up with TRBD1. The V and J ends lost 4 bases and 6 bases, in that order; junction bases with no gene match: 6. CDR1 is DFQATT and CDR2 is SNEGSKA in the germline V gene (reference sequence). This CDR3 contains 14 residues. CDR3 sequence (DNA): TGCAGTGCTAAGGACAGGGGATCATCCGGGGAGCTGTTTTTT. Its translation: CSAKDRGSSGELFF.

There are a few counts of this clonotype. The chain employs TRBV7-2 and TRBJ1-1; no reliable D call. This CDR3 region has 11 residues. CDR1 and CDR2 (germline): SGHTA, FQGNSA. V lost 5 bases, J lost 11 bases, and 12 bases lay in between. CDR3 sequence (DNA): TGTGCCAGCAGCCGCGTAGGGTTGGCTTTCTTT. Translated: CASSRVGLAFF.

The V and J genes are TRBV29-1 and TRBJ2-1; D remains ambiguous. V dropped 4 bases and J dropped 7 bases, with 14 bases sitting between them. The CDR3 is 13 residues long. The V gene's germline CDR1 is SQVTM and CDR2 ANQGSEA. The CDR3 DNA reads as TGCAGCGTTGTCCAATTTGCCGGAAATGAGCAGTTCTTC. This translates into CSVVQFAGNEQFF.

This clonotype has at least ten counts. V usage is TRBV30 and J usage is TRBJ1-2, with D perhaps TRBD1 (5 bases). V was shortened by 2 bases and J by 3 bases, with 10 bases between the two germline ends. The CDR3 spans 13 residues. Looked up from germline, CDR1 is GTSNPN and CDR2 is SVGIG (reference sequence). The CDR3 is CAWSLQGDYGYTF. CDR3 DNA: TGTGCCTGGAGTCTGCAGGGTGACTATGGCTACACCTTC.

The chain recombines TRBV24-1 with TRBJ2-2, with TRBD1 as a possible D gene (6 bases). Germline V CDR1 and CDR2: KGHDR, SFDVKD. The CDR3 is 14 amino acids. Trimming took off 3 bases at V and 6 bases at J, with 10 bases between the two ends. Here the CDR3 reads CATSDLRGSGELFF. In DNA, the CDR3 is TGTGCCACCAGTGATCTCAGGGGCTCCGGGGAGCTGTTTTTT.

This rearrangement joins TRBV29-1 to TRBJ2-5, with D possibly being TRBD1 (6 bases). The CDR3 extends over 11 amino acids. V was trimmed by 7 bases and J by 5 bases, leaving 11 bases between them. Per the germline V gene, CDR1 is SQVTM and CDR2 is ANQGSEA. In DNA form, the CDR3 reads TGCAGCGGCTCAGGGGAGGAGACCCAGTACTTC. As protein: CSGSGEETQYF.

In this sample, this clonotype turned up many times. The V gene is TRBV20-1, the J gene TRBJ2-7, with TRBD1 identical over 7 bases. Trimming at V came to 5 bases and at J to 0 bases, leaving 13 bases not matched to a gene. This CDR3 has 16 amino acids. Germline-derived CDR1 and CDR2 are DFQATT and SNEGSKA (reference sequence). Here the CDR3 DNA reads TGCAGTGCTTCTCCCCCCCCGACAGGGATCTCCTACGAGCAGTACTTC. It translates to CSASPPPTGISYEQYF.

This clonotype was counted between two and nine times. The chain carries TRBV5-5 and TRBJ1-2; 10 bases line up with TRBD1. Germline V lookup: CDR1 SGHKS, CDR2 YYEKEE (reference sequence). V dropped 1 base and J dropped 5; count of bases not matched to a gene: 8. CDR3 length equals 16 residues. In nucleotides, the CDR3 is TGTGCCAGCAGCTTGACGGGACAGGGGAGATCGTATGGCTACACCTTC. This gives the protein CASSLTGQGRSYGYTF.

This clonotype was counted only a few times. Written as DNA, the CDR3 is TGTGCCAGCAGTGAAGTAAGGACAGGGGATTCTGCTGGGGCCAACGTCCTGACTTTC. Its translation is CASSEVRTGDSAGANVLTF. The rearrangement uses TRBV25-1 and TRBJ2-6; 9 nucleotides align to TRBD1. The V gene end was trimmed by 2 bases and the J gene end by 2 bases; junction bases not matched to a gene: 10. The CDR3 loop spans 19 amino acids. Germline values: CDR1 MGHDK, CDR2 SYGVNS.

This clonotype was recorded a few times. This chain links TRBV10-3 with TRBJ2-3, with TRBD2 as a possible D gene (6 bases). The V gene's germline CDR1 is ENHRY and CDR2 SYGVKD. V gave up 0 bases and J gave up 1 base, with 14 bases separating them. This CDR3 has 17 residues. CDR3 nucleotides: TGTGCCATCAGTGAGTCTGGTGGGCGCGGGGGCACAGATACGCAGTATTTT. Translation: CAISESGGRGGTDTQYF.

Only a few counts were recorded for this clonotype. The gene calls are TRBV24-1 and TRBJ2-3; weak D call: TRBD1 (5 bases). V lost 3 bases to trimming and J lost 7 bases, with 10 bases between them. The CDR3 has 13 amino acids. The germline gives CDR1 KGHDR, CDR2 SFDVKD. The CDR3 DNA sequence: TGTGCCACCAGTGATCCGGACATCCATACGCAGTATTTT. The encoded protein is CATSDPDIHTQYF.

The gene calls are TRBV18 and TRBJ2-6, with TRBD1 as a possible D gene (7 bases). The CDR3 covers 18 residues. CDR1 is KGHSH and CDR2 is LQKENI in the germline V gene. V gave up 5 bases and J gave up 0 bases, with 17 bases separating them. This CDR3 reads CASSTAGQLSSGANVLTF. The CDR3 bases are TGTGCCAGCTCAACGGCGGGACAGCTAAGCTCTGGGGCCAACGTCCTGACTTTC.

This clonotype was counted between two and nine times. The rearrangement links TRBV6-4 to TRBJ2-3; 8 bases line up with TRBD2. The ends lost 5 bases at V and 4 bases at J; junction bases unmatched: 5. This CDR3 is built from 14 residues. CDR1 is MRHNA and CDR2 is SNTAGT in the germline V gene. The CDR3 bases are TGTGCCAGCAGTCCGGGACTAGAGGCAGATACGCAGTATTTT. Amino acids: CASSPGLEADTQYF.

This chain joins TRBV6-1 and TRBJ2-3; either TRBD1 or TRBD2 may fit D (5 bases each). The ends were cut back, 6 bases at V and 0 bases at J, with 13 bases in the middle. The CDR3 sequence is 15 residues long. The germline V gene encodes CDR1 MNHNS and CDR2 SASEGT. The CDR3 DNA reads as TGTGCCAGCAGCCCATGGGACCGCAGCACAGATACGCAGTATTTT. As protein: CASSPWDRSTDTQYF.

The chain has TRBV12-3 or TRBV12-4 and TRBJ1-1; 7 bases are shared with TRBD1. Losses at the gene ends were 3 bases for V and 1 base for J; bases not matched to a gene: 2. This CDR3 spans 14 amino acids. CDR3 coding DNA: TGTGCCAGCAGTTTCGCAGGGGGGAACACTGAAGCTTTCTTT. Its protein is CASSFAGGNTEAFF.

This clonotype occurred a few times. The gene calls are TRBV5-1 and TRBJ2-7, with 8 bases lining up with TRBD2. Germline V gene sequence: CDR1 SGHRS, CDR2 YFSETQ. The CDR3 spans 14 residues. The V segment lost 4 bases and the J segment 0 bases; nucleotides outside the gene matches: 3. The CDR3: CASSPGLDSYEQYF. For the CDR3, the DNA is TGCGCCAGCAGCCCGGGACTAGACTCCTACGAGCAGTACTTC.

In this sample, this clonotype turned up a few times. A read error may account for a junction end that differs from germline. This sequence joins TRBV29-1 and TRBJ2-5; the D is unclear. The CDR3 has 13 amino acids. The germline V gene has CDR1 SQVTM and CDR2 ANQGSEA. CDR3 protein: CSVGAAHQETQHF. Here the CDR3 DNA reads TGCAGCGTTGGTGCAGCGCATCAAGAGACCCAGCACTTC.

The table lists this clonotype with many counts. The CDR3 protein is CSARGTSGGLLAKNIQYF. The CDR3 DNA is TGCAGTGCTAGAGGAACTAGCGGGGGGCTTCTAGCCAAAAACATTCAGTACTTC. The V gene is TRBV20-1, the J gene TRBJ2-4; the match to TRBD2 covers 12 bases. Trimming took 1 base from V and 0 from J; bases not matched to a gene: 7. Germline lookup yields CDR1 DFQATT and CDR2 SNEGSKA (reference sequence). This CDR3 region has 18 residues.

This clonotype was recorded at least ten times. Here the CDR3 DNA reads TGTGCCAGCTCACCCGAGGGGGGCTATGGCTACACCTTC. It yields the protein CASSPEGGYGYTF. The gene calls are TRBV18 and TRBJ1-2, with D perhaps matching TRBD1 (6 bases). The germline gives CDR1 KGHSH, CDR2 LQKENI. Between the trimmed V and J ends, which lost 3 bases and 4 bases, there was a span of 9 bases. This CDR3 has 13 residues.

The chain uses TRBV7-6 and TRBJ1-3; D is undetermined. Trimming removed 5 bases at V and 0 bases at J, with 11 bases between. The germline gives CDR1 SGHVS, CDR2 FNYEAQ. The CDR3 sequence is 15 residues long. The CDR3 here is CASSRDVDSGNTIYF. The CDR3 DNA follows: TGTGCCAGCAGCCGAGACGTCGACTCTGGAAACACCATATATTTT.

This clonotype was recorded many times. The chain couples TRBV4-3 to TRBJ1-6; D unclear. From germline, CDR1 is LGHNA and CDR2 YSLEER. This CDR3 contains 13 residues. Trimming shortened V by 4 bases and J by 7 bases, and 8 bases separated the two germline ends. In DNA, the CDR3 is TGCGCCAGCAGCCGAGAGACGAATTCACCCCTCCACTTT. Encoded protein: CASSRETNSPLHF.

In this sample, this clonotype turned up once. The chain combines TRBV3-1 with TRBJ2-7, with 7 bases matching TRBD2. The CDR3 covers 15 residues. Trimming at V came to 1 base and at J to 6 bases, leaving 9 bases not matched to a gene. CDR1 and CDR2 from the germline V gene are LGHDT and YNNKEL (reference sequence). The CDR3 is CASSQARDYAGEQYF. The CDR3 coding sequence is TGTGCCAGCAGCCAAGCAAGGGACTACGCCGGCGAGCAGTACTTC.

This clonotype appeared many times. The gene calls are TRBV6-6 and TRBJ1-3; TRBD1 is a possible D gene (5 bases). Trimming stripped 2 bases from V and 4 bases from J, with 9 bases between. The CDR3 spans 14 residues. Germline lookup yields CDR1 MNHNY and CDR2 SVGAGI (reference sequence). CDR3 sequence (DNA): TGTGCCAGCAGTTACGTGGGGCGAGGAAACACCATATATTTT. Protein: CASSYVGRGNTIYF.

This clonotype has just a few counts. V usage is TRBV2 and J usage is TRBJ1-4; maybe TRBD1 (5 bases). The V end lost 3 bases, the J end lost 4 bases, and 6 bases lay between the germline ends. The CDR3 has 13 amino acids. CDR1 and CDR2 (germline): SNHLY, FYNNEI. The CDR3 DNA reads TGTGCCAGCAGTGAGGGGGGTAATGAAAAACTGTTTTTT. Protein product: CASSEGGNEKLFF.

The table lists this clonotype with a few counts. This chain connects TRBV5-1 to TRBJ2-3, with D unresolved. The CDR3 loop spans 13 amino acids. The ends were cut back, 4 bases at V and 6 bases at J, with 12 bases in the middle. The germline V gene encodes CDR1 SGHRS and CDR2 YFSETQ. The chain's CDR3 is CASSVAARDTQYF. The CDR3 region has the DNA TGCGCCAGCAGCGTGGCGGCGAGGGATACGCAGTATTTT.

This clonotype was counted many times. This rearrangement joins TRBV5-6 to TRBJ1-1, with TRBD1 identical over 10 bases. The CDR3 loop spans 20 amino acids. After removal of 5 bases from V and 0 bases from J, the junction contained 19 bases not matched to a gene. Germline values: CDR1 SGHDT, CDR2 YYEEEE. The CDR3 nucleotides are TGTGCCAGCAGAATAGGGCCGTGGGGACAGGGGTCTACCATGAACACTGAAGCTTTCTTT. It specifies CASRIGPWGQGSTMNTEAFF.

This clonotype came up many times. V gene TRBV6-5 combines with J gene TRBJ2-7, with TRBD1 identical over 10 bases. Looked up from germline, CDR1 is MNHEY and CDR2 is SVGAGI. J gave up 6 bases and V 5 bases, and 4 bases lay outside the gene matches. This CDR3 is built from 13 residues. CDR3 nucleotide sequence: TGTGCCAGCAGTACGGACAGGGGGGCCGAGCAGTACTTC. Translated, it gives CASSTDRGAEQYF.

The chain has TRBV4-1 and TRBJ2-7, with unresolved D. Germline V lookup: CDR1 MGHRA, CDR2 YSYEKL. V lost 1 base to trimming and J lost 0 bases, with 10 bases between them. This CDR3 is 15 amino acids long. The CDR3 region is CASSQGRHGSYEQYF. CDR3 DNA sequence: TGCGCCAGCAGCCAAGGTCGACACGGCTCCTACGAGCAGTACTTC.

This clonotype appeared many times. The chain uses TRBV10-2 and TRBJ2-1, with D tentatively TRBD1 (6 bases). The CDR3 totals 15 residues. Germline CDR1 WSHSY, CDR2 SAAADI. V was cut by 5 bases and J by 1 base, with 12 bases left in between. The CDR3 sequence: CASSLDSQSYNEQFF. CDR3 in DNA: TGCGCCAGCAGTCTGGACAGCCAGTCCTACAATGAGCAGTTCTTC.

The rearrangement joins TRBV5-5 to TRBJ1-5; possible D gene TRBD1, 5 bases. Germline lookup yields CDR1 SGHKS and CDR2 YYEKEE (reference sequence). The V end lost 1 base, the J end lost 1 base, and 18 bases lay between the germline ends. The CDR3 contains 18 residues. The DNA of the CDR3 is TGTGCCAGCAGCTTGTTGGGCATGCAGGGAATCAGCAATCAGCCCCAGCATTTT. This gives the protein CASSLLGMQGISNQPQHF.

This clonotype showed up many times. The V gene is TRBV21-1, the J gene TRBJ2-1; the table's D gene call, TRBD2, was not cross checked with the DNA. TRBV21-1 is a pseudogene segment. This CDR3 region has 20 residues. The CDR3 DNA follows: TGTGCCAGCAGCAAAGAGGCTAGCGGGAGCCACCTCTTAGGTTACAATGAGCAGTTCTTC. Protein sequence: CASSKEASGSHLLGYNEQFF.